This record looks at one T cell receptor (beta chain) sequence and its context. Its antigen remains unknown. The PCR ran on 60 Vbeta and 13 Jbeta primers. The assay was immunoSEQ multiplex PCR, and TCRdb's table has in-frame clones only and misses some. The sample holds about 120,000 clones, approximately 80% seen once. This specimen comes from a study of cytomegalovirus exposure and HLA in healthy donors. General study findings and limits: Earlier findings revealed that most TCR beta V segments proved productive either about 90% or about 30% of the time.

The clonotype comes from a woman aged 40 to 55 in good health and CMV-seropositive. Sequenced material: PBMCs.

This CDR3 is CASSLVPGGGPDTQYF. CDR3 bases: TGTGCCAGCAGCTTAGTACCCGGGGGGGGACCAGATACGCAGTATTTT. The J gene is TRBJ2-3, the V gene TRBV7-8; 8 nucleotides align to TRBD2. Germline V CDR1 and CDR2: SGHVS, FQNEAQ. V lost 1 base and J lost 4; bases outside the gene matches: 7. The CDR3 contains 16 residues.